A selection of T cell receptor beta chains follows, all from one sample in a study of blood T cell repertoires in COVID-19. TCRdb keeps only in-frame clones here, not all; method: immunoSEQ multiplex PCR. The data hold about 440,000 clones, with around 88% observed a single time. Sequencing was carried out using peripheral blood. The receptors come from a young woman with acute or convalescent COVID-19. Each CDR3 is given with its conserved first and last residue. Fields, in order: V gene, D gene, clone size, J gene, CDR3 DNA, CDR3 protein. The D gene is left open where the match is weak. Size values are once, few and many counts, or a class for expanded clones, and some rows have none.

TRBV7-9	-	-	TRBJ1-4	TGTGCCAGCAGCTTGGGGGCAGGGACTAATGAAAAACTGTTTTTT	CASSLGAGTNEKLFF
TRBV5-1	-	-	TRBJ2-5	TGCGCCAGCAGCGGTCTTGGGGCAGCGTACCAAGAGACCCAGTACTTC	CASSGLGAAYQETQYF
TRBV30	-	-	TRBJ1-2	TGTGCCTGGAGGAACTCTAACTATGGCTACACCTTC	CAWRNSNYGYTF
TRBV6-5	-	-	TRBJ2-7	TGTGCCAGCAGAGCCACAGGGCTCTCCTACGAGCAGTACTTC	CASRATGLSYEQYF
TRBV6-6	TRBD1	-	TRBJ2-7	TGTGCCAGCAGTTACTCTTCCGGGACAGGGTCAAGCGAGCAGTACTTC	CASSYSSGTGSSEQYF
TRBV7-2	TRBD2	-	TRBJ2-5	TGTGCCAGCAGCTTAGCTTTCTTCGGGGGGAACCAAGAGACCCAGTACTTC	CASSLAFFGGNQETQYF
TRBV24-1	-	-	TRBJ2-2	TGTGCCGCGGGGTCGTCGGCGAACACCGGGGAGCTGTTTTTT	CAAGSSANTGELFF
TRBV6-5	TRBD1	-	TRBJ2-1	TGTGCCAGCAGCCCCGAGGGACAGGGTAATGAGCAGTTCTTC	CASSPEGQGNEQFF
TRBV28	TRBD1	-	TRBJ2-5	TGTGCCAGCAGTTTACGCGCCCTCCGACAGGGATTAGGTGAGACCCAGTACTTC	CASSLRALRQGLGETQYF
TRBV7-3	TRBD1	-	TRBJ2-6	TGTGCCAGCAGCTTTCGGACAGGAGGTTCTGGGGCCAACGTCCTGACTTTC	CASSFRTGGSGANVLTF
TRBV12-3/TRBV12-4	-	-	TRBJ1-1	TGTGCCAGCAGTTATGGACAGAACACTGAAGCTTTCTTT	CASSYGQNTEAFF
TRBV6-2/TRBV6-3	-	-	TRBJ1-6	TGTGCCAGCAGTCATCGCCGTACAGGGCCCCACTATAATTCACCCCTCCACTTT	CASSHRRTGPHYNSPLHF
TRBV25-1	-	-	TRBJ2-2	TGTGCCAGCAGTGTAGGCCTGAGGGTGCCCGGGGAGCTGTTTTTT	CASSVGLRVPGELFF
TRBV9	-	-	TRBJ1-3	TGTGCCAGCGGGGACGACCCGGGAGACACCATATATTTT	CASGDDPGDTIYF
TRBV30	TRBD1	-	TRBJ2-5	TGTGCCTGGAGGGGGACAGGGTACCAAGAGACCCAGTACTTC	CAWRGTGYQETQYF
TRBV5-1	-	-	TRBJ1-2	TGCGCCAGCAGCTTGGCCCCTCAGGACTATGGCTACACCTTC	CASSLAPQDYGYTF
TRBV4-1	-	once	TRBJ2-2	TGCGCCAGCAGCCAAGAGAGGGGGTTAGGCACCGGGGAGCTGTTTTTT	CASSQERGLGTGELFF
TRBV13	TRBD2	-	TRBJ2-3	TGTGCCAGCAGCTTCACTAGCGGGGGCACAGATACGCAGTATTTT	CASSFTSGGTDTQYF
TRBV11-2	-	-	TRBJ2-1	TGTGCCAGCAGCTTAGGGCCCCCAAATGAGCAGTTCTTC	CASSLGPPNEQFF
TRBV30	TRBD1	once	TRBJ1-6	TGTGCCTGGAGCGTGGACAGGGGCCAACCGCCCCTCCACTTT	CAWSVDRGQPPLHF
TRBV29-1	-	-	TRBJ2-1	TGCAGCGTTGGGGGGGTTGACAACAATGAGCAGTTCTTC	CSVGGVDNNEQFF
TRBV10-2	-	-	TRBJ1-6	TGCGCCAGCAGTAAGGGGCTGGATTCACCCCTCCACTTT	CASSKGLDSPLHF
TRBV24-1	TRBD1	-	TRBJ2-3	TGTGCCACCAGTGATACTCCGGGACAGGGGAAATTCACAGATACGCAGTATTTT	CATSDTPGQGKFTDTQYF
TRBV6-5	TRBD2	once	TRBJ2-3	TGTGCCAGCAGTAGAGCGGGGGGCCCGGATACGCAGTATTTT	CASSRAGGPDTQYF
TRBV9	TRBD2	-	TRBJ2-3	TGTGCCTCCAATAATGGGGGGGCAGATACGCAGTATTTT	CASNNGGADTQYF
TRBV2	TRBD2	-	TRBJ2-1	TGTGCCAGCAGTGGAGGACGGCTAGCGGGGGTGACCTACAATGAGCAGTTCTTC	CASSGGRLAGVTYNEQFF
TRBV28	-	-	TRBJ2-7	TGTGCCAGCAGTGGTGAGACAGGCGTATACGAGCAGTACTTC	CASSGETGVYEQYF
TRBV5-4	-	-	TRBJ2-3	TGTGCCAGCAGCCTTCGGGATACGCAGTATTTT	CASSLRDTQYF
TRBV2	-	-	TRBJ1-2	TGTGCCAGCAGTAGCAGGTCCGGAGGCTACACCTTC	CASSSRSGGYTF
TRBV5-4	-	few	TRBJ2-6	TGTGCCAGCAGCTTTCGAGATACTGGGGCCAACGTCCTGACTTTC	CASSFRDTGANVLTF
TRBV15	-	-	TRBJ2-3	TGTGCCACCAGGTCCCCCGGAGATACGCAGTATTTT	CATRSPGDTQYF
TRBV7-3	-	-	TRBJ2-1	TGTGCCAGCAGCGCGTCCAGGGACAATGAGCAGTTCTTC	CASSASRDNEQFF
TRBV7-9	-	-	TRBJ1-6	TGTGCCAGCACCTTAGACAGCAATAATTCACCCCTCCACTTT	CASTLDSNNSPLHF
TRBV28	-	once	TRBJ1-1	TGTGCCACCCTGTTTTCCCGGACTGAAGCTTTCTTT	CATLFSRTEAFF
TRBV4-2	-	-	TRBJ2-1	TGTGCCAGCAGCCAAGCCGCCCCAGGGGATGAGCAGTTCTTC	CASSQAAPGDEQFF
TRBV7-3	TRBD2	-	TRBJ2-2	TGTGCCAGCAGCTTACGGGGGGATCGGAGCACCGGGGAGCTGTTTTTT	CASSLRGDRSTGELFF
TRBV7-6	-	-	TRBJ2-2	TGTGCCAGCAGCGACTACCCAGGAGACACCGGGGAGCTGTTTTTT	CASSDYPGDTGELFF
TRBV6-1	TRBD1	-	TRBJ1-2	TGTGCCAGCAGTGAAACAGGGGGCGTGGGCTATGGCTACACCTTC	CASSETGGVGYGYTF
TRBV6-1	TRBD1	once	TRBJ2-5	TGTGCCAGCAGTGCCGCACCGGGACAGTCGAAAGAGACCCAGTACTTC	CASSAAPGQSKETQYF
TRBV9	TRBD1	-	TRBJ2-7	TGTGCCAGCAGCGCAACCGGGACAGGCCCCTACGAGCAGTACTTC	CASSATGTGPYEQYF
TRBV3-1/TRBV3-2	-	-	TRBJ1-3	TGTGCCAGCAGCCAAGGCCGCGGCTCTGGAAACACCATATATTTT	CASSQGRGSGNTIYF
TRBV7-9	-	-	TRBJ1-2	TGTGCCAGCAGCTTAGCCCCTCAGGGTACGGGCTACACCTTC	CASSLAPQGTGYTF
TRBV11-2	-	-	TRBJ1-3	TGTGCCAGCAGCTTAGATGGGGGCGCTGGAAACACCATATATTTT	CASSLDGGAGNTIYF
TRBV19	-	-	TRBJ1-1	TGTGCCAGCTCAGCGGGGCGGGGGGTGAACACTGAAGCTTTCTTT	CASSAGRGVNTEAFF
TRBV2	-	once	TRBJ1-2	TGTGCCAGCAGTGAGAGGCAGAGAAACCCCTATGGCTACACCTTC	CASSERQRNPYGYTF
TRBV5-5	-	once	TRBJ2-7	TGTGCCAGCAGCACCGGAGCGGACTCCTACGAGCAGTACTTC	CASSTGADSYEQYF